This T cell receptor (beta chain) was captured by sequencing in a study of monozygotic twins with inflammatory bowel disease. Regarding the study as a whole: Concordance status among twins (concordant versus discordant) showed no link to repertoire similarity, possibly from limited power.

Germline CDR1 is DFQATT and CDR2 is SNEGSKA (reference sequence). The CDR3 totals 13 residues. Details on this clonotype: Antigen: not known.

Per-sample cDNA came from eight separate reactions. TCRdb reprocessed the 5' RACE reads, keeping one entry per CDR3 protein, no DNA. The record lists 110,000 to 150,000 distinct CDR3 sequences, of which the ten most abundant hold 1% to 1.5%. The TCR was taken from a human donor with ulcerative colitis or Crohn's disease, or a healthy co-twin of an affected twin (not recorded which). The sample taken for sequencing was blood. The V call is TRBV20-1, the J call TRBJ2-2. The CDR3 sequence: CSAPIDIPGELFF.